This T cell receptor beta chain appears in the sequencing data of a study of cytomegalovirus exposure and HLA in healthy donors. The overall study: There were roughly 120 million unique TCR beta sequences, drawn from roughly 200 million T cells, in an earlier analysis. HLA-typed donors contributed approximately 92 million unique TCRs, which were held in an early data release. General study points: Rare TCR sequences dominated, though some public TCRs recurred in many donors.

This clone was counted a single time. Its antigen is as yet unknown. This sample also contains other DNA sequences that code for the same CDR3. Germline V gene sequence: CDR1 SGHRS, CDR2 YFSETQ. After removal of 2 bases from V and 7 bases from J, the junction contained 14 bases not matched to a gene. This CDR3 region has 17 residues. The PCR was carried out with 60 Vbeta primers and 13 Jbeta primers. Method: immunoSEQ multiplex PCR; TCRdb's copy keeps in-frame clones and lacks some. The sample gives around 150,000 clones, around three quarters of which show up once; 6% to 7.5% is in the top ten. The sample taken for sequencing was PBMCs. The rearrangement links TRBV5-1 to TRBJ2-1, with 8 bases matching TRBD2. This clonotype was obtained from a man aged 40-50 years in good health and CMV-seropositive. This chain's CDR3 is CASSLTSGGVAVNEQFF. DNA for the CDR3: TGCGCCAGCAGCTTAACATCCGGGGGGGTTGCCGTAAATGAGCAGTTCTTC.